The 29 T cell receptor beta chains in this list originate from one sample, sequenced in a study of Tregs in tolerant kidney transplant recipients. Libraries were prepared by immunoSEQ multiplex PCR; TCRdb keeps only in-frame clonotypes and omits some of them. The sample carries over 50,000 clones, 70% to 90% recorded once. Sequenced here: Tregs from blood, sampled before the transplant. The source of these receptors is a human donor who received a combined kidney and bone marrow transplant.

The V call is TRBV5-1, the J call TRBJ2-2; D remains unclear. Germline V lookup: CDR1 SGHRS, CDR2 YFSETQ. Trimming took 5 bases from V and 6 from J, leaving 11 bases between them. The CDR3 sequence is 13 residues long. The CDR3 here is CASSASLSGELFF. The CDR3 DNA sequence: TGCGCCAGCAGTGCTTCTTTATCCGGGGAGCTGTTTTTT.

This chain joins TRBV29-1 and TRBJ2-3; D is uncertain. V lost 6 bases and J 6 bases, leaving 13 bases between the germline ends. This CDR3 spans 12 amino acids. CDR1 is SQVTM, CDR2 ANQGSEA, per germline. Here the CDR3 DNA reads TGCAGCGTAATACCCTACGTCGATACGCAGTATTTT. Its translation: CSVIPYVDTQYF.

This sequence joins TRBV5-1 and TRBJ1-3; D remains unclear. The V gene lost 3 bases and the J gene lost 0 bases, with 7 bases spanning the gap. The CDR3 length is 14 residues. The germline V gene encodes CDR1 SGHRS and CDR2 YFSETQ. This CDR3 is CASSSLVSGNTIYF. The CDR3 DNA is TGCGCCAGCAGCTCGCTCGTCTCTGGAAACACCATATATTTT.

This sequence joins TRBV6-5 and TRBJ2-3; D unresolved. The CDR3 consists of 13 residues. The germline V gene has CDR1 MNHEY and CDR2 SVGAGI. V dropped 6 bases and J dropped 7 bases, with 14 bases sitting between them. CDR3 sequence: CASRRPNLNTQYF. In DNA form, the CDR3 reads TGTGCCAGCAGACGACCGAACCTTAATACGCAGTATTTT.

V and J are TRBV19 and TRBJ2-7, with 9 bases matching TRBD2. Per germline, CDR1 LNHDA and CDR2 SQIVND (reference sequence). V lost 5 bases and J lost 5; bases outside the gene matches: 10. This CDR3 has 15 amino acids. CDR3 sequence reads: CASSGGVAGVHEQYF. The DNA of the CDR3 is TGTGCCAGTAGTGGCGGGGTAGCGGGAGTCCACGAGCAGTACTTC.

The chain employs TRBV5-1 and TRBJ2-3; 7 bases fit TRBD1. The CDR3 extends over 15 amino acids. Trimming took 4 bases from V and 4 from J; bases not matched to a gene: 9. Germline assignment: CDR1 SGHRS and CDR2 YFSETQ. CDR3 DNA: TGCGCCAGCAGCCGGGGTGAGGGGGCAGCAGATACGCAGTATTTT. Translation gives CASSRGEGAADTQYF. Together with reference TRBV5-1 and TRBJ2-3, the CDR3 gives the full variable domain: KAGVTQTPRYLIKTRGQQVTLSCSPISGHRSVSWYQQTPGQGLQFLFEYFSETQRNKGNFPGRFSGRQFSNSRSEMNVSTLELGDSALYLCASSRGEGAADTQYFGPGTRLTVL.

The gene calls are TRBV29-1 and TRBJ1-2; TRBD1 matches at 12 bases. The junction had 3 bases not matched to a gene; V was cut back by 6 bases and J by 4 bases. The germline V gene encodes CDR1 SQVTM and CDR2 ANQGSEA. The CDR3 has 13 amino acids. CDR3 DNA sequence: TGCAGCGTCGGGACAGGGGGCAGCTATGGCTACACCTTC. It encodes CSVGTGGSYGYTF. The complete variable domain, with remaining parts taken from reference TRBV29-1 and TRBJ1-2, reads SAVISQKPSRDICQRGTSLTIQCQVDSQVTMMFWYRQQPGQSLTLIATANQGSEATYESGFVIDKFPISRPNLTFSTLTVSNMSPEDSSIYLCSVGTGGSYGYTFGSGTRLTVV.

The V gene is TRBV9, the J gene TRBJ1-1; D is perhaps TRBD1 (5 bases). Germline V lookup: CDR1 SGDLS, CDR2 YYNGEE. Between the trimmed V and J ends, which lost 6 bases and 7 bases, there was a span of 16 bases. CDR3 length equals 13 residues. The DNA for the CDR3 is TGTGCCAGCACCCCCATAGCAGGGATTGAAGCTTTCTTT. It codes for CASTPIAGIEAFF.

Comments on this clone: The same CDR3 arises from other DNA sequences in this sample as well. The chain is built from TRBV2 and TRBJ2-3; D remains ambiguous. Germline assignment: CDR1 SNHLY and CDR2 FYNNEI. The CDR3 is 12 amino acids. V was shortened by 6 bases and J by 2 bases, with 6 bases between the two germline ends. CDR3 residues: CASREITDTQYF. For the CDR3, the DNA is TGTGCCAGCAGGGAAATCACAGATACGCAGTATTTT.

The rearrangement joins TRBV6-5 to TRBJ2-7, with a tentative D call TRBD1 (6 bases). Germline CDR1 is MNHEY and CDR2 is SVGAGI. This CDR3 comprises 12 residues. The germline V and J ends were trimmed by 8 bases and 9 bases, with 17 bases remaining between them. The CDR3 region has the DNA TGTGCCAGCGGAGGACAGATGGACGGGCAGTACTTC. It codes for CASGGQMDGQYF.

This clone came up once. V and J are TRBV23-1 and TRBJ2-3; D is undetermined. TRBV23-1 is given ORF status, its function remaining uncertain. Trimming took 3 bases from V and 3 from J, leaving 13 bases between them. The CDR3 loop spans 15 amino acids. As DNA, the CDR3 is TGCGCCAGCAGTCAGCCTAGGGTCTTAACAGATACGCAGTATTTT. Protein product: CASSQPRVLTDTQYF.

V usage is TRBV2 and J usage is TRBJ1-2; D is unclear. The CDR3 is 11 amino acids. CDR1 is SNHLY and CDR2 is FYNNEI in the germline V gene. The V gene lost 8 bases and the J gene lost 4 bases, with 8 bases spanning the gap. This chain's CDR3 is CASGNSYGYTF. In DNA form, the CDR3 reads TGTGCCAGCGGGAACAGCTATGGCTACACCTTC.

The rearrangement joins TRBV2 to TRBJ2-3; TRBD2 is a possible D gene (5 bases). V was clipped by 6 bases and J by 3 bases, with 16 bases between them. The germline CDR1 and CDR2 sequences are SNHLY and FYNNEI. There are 15 residues in the CDR3. CDR3: CASSGSGGRTDTQYF. The CDR3 nucleotides read TGTGCCAGCAGCGGTAGTGGTGGGAGAACAGATACGCAGTATTTT.

The V and J genes are TRBV5-1 and TRBJ2-2; D not resolved. This CDR3 is built from 14 residues. Trimming cost V 4 bases and J 4 bases, with 11 bases left between them. Germline V gene data show CDR1 as SGHRS and CDR2 as YFSETQ. CDR3: CASSVLEGTGELFF. Here the CDR3 DNA reads TGCGCCAGCAGCGTCTTGGAAGGCACCGGGGAGCTGTTTTTT.

The chain employs TRBV7-2 and TRBJ2-7, with D tentatively TRBD1 (5 bases). The CDR3 totals 14 residues. V was pared by 0 bases and J by 5 bases, with 11 bases between. Germline CDR1 is SGHTA and CDR2 is FQGNSA. DNA for the CDR3: TGTGCCAGCAGCTTAGCACGACAGTCAAACGAGCAGTACTTC. Protein product: CASSLARQSNEQYF.

This clone was seen a few times. The chain uses TRBV5-5 and TRBJ1-1, with no clear D. CDR3 length: 14 amino acids. In germline, CDR1 is SGHKS, CDR2 YYEKEE (reference sequence). V was clipped by 6 bases and J by 4 bases, with 16 bases between them. The CDR3 region is CASTFGYNPTEAFF. DNA for the CDR3: TGTGCCAGCACCTTCGGGTATAATCCCACTGAAGCTTTCTTT.

The chain recombines TRBV27 with TRBJ2-5, with a weak D call TRBD1 (7 bases). The CDR3 has 13 residues. V was clipped by 10 bases and J by 4 bases, with 16 bases between them. Germline V gene lookup returns CDR1 MNHEY and CDR2 SMNVEV (reference sequence). The CDR3 here is CATPEGAPETQYF. The CDR3 DNA is TGTGCCACCCCGGAGGGGGCCCCAGAGACCCAGTACTTC.

V usage is TRBV9 and J usage is TRBJ1-3, with 8 positions matching TRBD1. This CDR3 spans 16 amino acids. The germline V gene encodes CDR1 SGDLS and CDR2 YYNGEE. J was trimmed by 1 base and V by 4 bases; bases with no gene match: 7. DNA of the CDR3: TGTGCCAGCAGCCCACAGGGGGTTTGGTCTGGAAACACCATATATTTT. It yields the protein CASSPQGVWSGNTIYF.

J is TRBJ2-3 and V is TRBV10-2; D is perhaps TRBD2 (7 bases). Trimming removed 8 bases at V and 0 bases at J, with 12 bases between. Germline CDR1 reads WSHSY; CDR2 reads SAAADI. The CDR3 has 14 residues. The CDR3 spells CASFRGASTDTQYF. CDR3 nucleotides: TGCGCCAGCTTTCGGGGGGCGAGCACAGATACGCAGTATTTT.

The gene calls are TRBV10-2 and TRBJ2-1, with D hard to call. The CDR3 length is 14 residues. Trimming pared 0 bases from V and 10 bases from J, leaving 13 bases between. Germline V gives CDR1 WSHSY, CDR2 SAAADI. In nucleotides, the CDR3 is TGCGCCAGCAGTGAGTCGCATCGGAGCACAGAGCAGTTCTTC. Its protein is CASSESHRSTEQFF.

The rearrangement links TRBV7-2 to TRBJ1-4; D uncertain. V was shortened by 0 bases and J by 7 bases, with 9 bases between the two germline ends. The germline gives CDR1 SGHTA, CDR2 FQGNSA. The CDR3 sequence is 14 residues long. The CDR3 reads CASSLAGNGEKLFF. DNA of the CDR3: TGTGCCAGCAGCTTAGCAGGGAATGGTGAAAAACTGTTTTTT.

The chain combines TRBV7-8 with TRBJ2-1; maybe TRBD1 (6 bases). Germline V lookup: CDR1 SGHVS, CDR2 FQNEAQ. The CDR3 is made up of 16 amino acids. Trimming cost V 6 bases and J 9 bases, with 24 bases left between them. CDR3 residues: CASRSLPGDFRGEQFF. In DNA, the CDR3 is TGTGCCAGCAGATCCTTGCCGGGCGACTTCAGGGGTGAGCAGTTCTTC. Based on the CDR3 plus reference TRBV7-8 and TRBJ2-1, the full variable domain is GAGVSQSPRYKVAKRGQDVALRCDPISGHVSLFWYQQALGQGPEFLTYFQNEAQLDKSGLPSDRFFAERPEGSVSTLKIQRTQQEDSAVYLCASRSLPGDFRGEQFFGPGTRLTVL.

The chain employs TRBV2 and TRBJ1-6, with 9 bases aligning to TRBD1. Germline loops: CDR1 SNHLY, CDR2 FYNNEI. V lost 5 bases to trimming and J lost 8 bases; unmatched junction nucleotides: 4. This CDR3 is 14 amino acids long. The CDR3 nucleotides read TGTGCCAGCAGTCCGAGGACAGGGGATTCACCCCTCCACTTT. It encodes CASSPRTGDSPLHF.

The chain joins TRBV30 to TRBJ2-7, with D perhaps TRBD1 (5 bases). Trimming removed 2 bases from V and 2 bases from J, with 10 bases in between. The length of the CDR3 is 13 residues. Germline values: CDR1 GTSNPN, CDR2 SVGIG (reference sequence). CDR3 amino acids: CAWSSRVAYEQYF. CDR3 DNA: TGTGCCTGGAGTAGCAGGGTGGCCTACGAGCAGTACTTC.

The chain links TRBV5-1 to TRBJ2-3; 8 bases match TRBD1. Germline V CDR1 and CDR2: SGHRS, YFSETQ. CDR3 length: 16 residues. The V gene end was trimmed by 1 base and the J gene end by 2 bases; junction bases not matched to a gene: 6. As DNA, the CDR3 is TGCGCCAGCAGCTTGATAGGGACAGGCAACACAGATACGCAGTATTTT. It specifies CASSLIGTGNTDTQYF.

V is TRBV11-2 and J is TRBJ1-1, with D hard to call. CDR1 is SGHAT, CDR2 FQNNGV, per germline. Between the trimmed V and J ends, which lost 2 bases and 5 bases, there was a span of 15 bases. CDR3 length equals 15 residues. CDR3 in amino acids: CASSLMARMGTEAFF. The DNA of the CDR3 is TGTGCCAGCAGCTTAATGGCCAGGATGGGGACTGAAGCTTTCTTT.

For this clone: This sample also contains other DNA sequences that code for the same CDR3. The chain carries TRBV5-6 and TRBJ1-1; D not certain. V lost 0 bases and J lost 2, with 5 bases in between. The V gene's germline CDR1 is SGHDT and CDR2 YYEEEE. The CDR3 totals 13 residues. The CDR3 is CASSLGLNTEAFF. CDR3 DNA sequence: TGTGCCAGCAGCTTGGGTCTAAACACTGAAGCTTTCTTT. Filled out from reference TRBV5-6 and TRBJ1-1, the complete variable domain reads DAGVTQSPTHLIKTRGQQVTLRCSPKSGHDTVSWYQQALGQGPQFIFQYYEEEERQRGNFPDRFSGHQFPNYSSELNVNALLLGDSALYLCASSLGLNTEAFFGQGTRLTVV.

This chain connects TRBV27 to TRBJ1-2; 8 bases align to TRBD1. This CDR3 spans 14 amino acids. Germline V CDR1 and CDR2: MNHEY, SMNVEV (reference sequence). V gave up 2 bases and J gave up 8 bases; unmatched junction bases: 7. For the CDR3, the DNA is TGTGCCAGCAGTTTAACGTTAACAGGGGGAGGCTACACCTTC. Amino acid sequence: CASSLTLTGGGYTF.

This chain connects TRBV5-5 to TRBJ1-6; D is uncertain. Per germline, CDR1 SGHKS and CDR2 YYEKEE (reference sequence). Trimming removed 2 bases at V and 3 bases at J, with 9 bases between. This CDR3 contains 15 residues. The CDR3 loop reads CASSFDWGYNSPLHF. The DNA for the CDR3 is TGTGCCAGCAGCTTTGACTGGGGCTATAATTCACCCCTCCACTTT. Filled out from reference TRBV5-5 and TRBJ1-6, the complete variable domain reads DAGVTQSPTHLIKTRGQQVTLRCSPISGHKSVSWYQQVLGQGPQFIFQYYEKEERGRGNFPDRFSARQFPNYSSELNVNALLLGDSALYLCASSFDWGYNSPLHFGNGTRLTVT.